This entry is about one T cell receptor (beta chain). Synthetically made TCR analog templates were put into each PCR as spikes. The method was immunoSEQ multiplex PCR; TCRdb's version includes in-frame clones alone and lacks a portion of them. The profile covers tens of thousands of clones, with roughly four fifths appearing a single time and 4.5% to 6% taken by the ten largest. These data belong to a study of PD-L1 blockade in urothelial cancer. About the study: Blood was evaluated 3 weeks (second dose) and 6 weeks after therapy began. There were a median of about 150,000 T cells in blood samples.

Time point indicated: pretreatment peripheral blood. The CDR3 loop spans 14 amino acids. The input for sequencing was PBMCs, taken around atezolizumab (anti-PD-L1) treatment. The receptor was isolated from a man between 65 and 85 years old with urothelial cancer. The chain recombines TRBV21-1 with TRBJ2-1; TRBD2 reflects the table's D call only, with no check against the DNA. TRBV21-1 is noted as a pseudogene. As DNA, the CDR3 is TGTGCCAGCGCTAACGGGTACTCCTACAATGAGCAGTTCTTC. This codes for CASANGYSYNEQFF.